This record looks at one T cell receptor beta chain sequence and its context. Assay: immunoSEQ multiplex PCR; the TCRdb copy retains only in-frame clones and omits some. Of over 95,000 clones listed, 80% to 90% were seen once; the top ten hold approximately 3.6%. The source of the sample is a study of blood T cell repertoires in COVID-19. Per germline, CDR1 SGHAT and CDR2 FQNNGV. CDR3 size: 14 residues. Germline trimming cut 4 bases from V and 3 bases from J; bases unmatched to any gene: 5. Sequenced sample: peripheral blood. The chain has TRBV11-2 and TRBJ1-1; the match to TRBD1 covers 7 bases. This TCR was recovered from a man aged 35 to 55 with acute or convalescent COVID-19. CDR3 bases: TGTGCCAGCAGCTCCATGGGACAGCACACTGAAGCTTTCTTT. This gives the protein CASSSMGQHTEAFF. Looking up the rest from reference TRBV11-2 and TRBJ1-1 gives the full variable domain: EAGVAQSPRYKIIEKRQSVAFWCNPISGHATLYWYQQILGQGPKLLIQFQNNGVVDDSQLPKDRFSAERLKGVDSTLKIQPAKLEDSAVYLCASSSMGQHTEAFFGQGTRLTVV.